A selection of T cell receptor beta chains follows, all from one sample in a study of shared clonotypes between healthy human individuals. Some clones are missing from TCRdb's copy, which holds only in-frame ones; the method was immunoSEQ multiplex PCR. The sample consists of about 2.3 million clones, around 90% of them appearing once. The sequencing sample was made of naive CD4+ T cells from PBMCs. The source is a man aged 18 to 29 in good health. Some clones in this sample may be carry-over from other donors' samples. Both conserved end residues are trimmed from each CDR3. Each record gives: J gene, V gene, CDR3 protein.

j_call: TRBJ2-7; v_call: TRBV28; cdr3_aa: ASSPLLSGLSYEQY
j_call: TRBJ2-4; v_call: TRBV7-3; cdr3_aa: ASSLRRGDIQY
j_call: TRBJ2-1; v_call: TRBV6-5; cdr3_aa: ASSRLAGVGNEQF
j_call: TRBJ2-4; v_call: TRBV2; cdr3_aa: ASSVPAREGLLNVKNIQY
j_call: TRBJ2-1; v_call: TRBV6-1; cdr3_aa: ASNFQGAEDEQF
j_call: TRBJ2-1; v_call: TRBV2; cdr3_aa: ATGRAGYNEQF
j_call: TRBJ2-5; v_call: TRBV18; cdr3_aa: ASSPPAVQETQY
j_call: TRBJ2-7; v_call: TRBV20-1; cdr3_aa: SARINEQY
j_call: TRBJ2-5; v_call: TRBV6-5; cdr3_aa: ASSPRTGEETQY
j_call: TRBJ2-7; v_call: TRBV5-1; cdr3_aa: ASSWADVTYEQY
j_call: TRBJ2-5; v_call: TRBV6-5; cdr3_aa: ASSQGRETQY
j_call: TRBJ2-3; v_call: TRBV7-3; cdr3_aa: ASSPGTSGSPDTQY
j_call: TRBJ2-3; v_call: TRBV5-1; cdr3_aa: ASSLEASGSSADTQY
j_call: TRBJ2-2; v_call: TRBV27; cdr3_aa: ASSLWGQGAAGELF
j_call: TRBJ2-3; v_call: TRBV2; cdr3_aa: ASSERTDTQY
j_call: TRBJ2-3; v_call: TRBV9; cdr3_aa: ASSVGSVTVRTDTQY
j_call: TRBJ2-1; v_call: TRBV29-1; cdr3_aa: SVDRVSHEQF
j_call: TRBJ1-5; v_call: TRBV7-2; cdr3_aa: ASSFDRVGNQPQH
j_call: TRBJ2-1; v_call: TRBV7-2; cdr3_aa: ASSLDPGSYNEQF
j_call: TRBJ2-6; v_call: TRBV7-9; cdr3_aa: ASRLPIGRSGANVLT
j_call: TRBJ2-3; v_call: TRBV7-3; cdr3_aa: ASSLGAGGTDTQY
j_call: TRBJ2-1; v_call: TRBV5-4; cdr3_aa: AITGGNENEQF
j_call: TRBJ2-5; v_call: TRBV6-1; cdr3_aa: ASSESVGQETQY
j_call: TRBJ1-5; v_call: TRBV5-4; cdr3_aa: ASSFWTGDSNQPQH
j_call: TRBJ1-1; v_call: TRBV11-3; cdr3_aa: ASSLVSDRAEAF
j_call: TRBJ2-1; v_call: TRBV19; cdr3_aa: ASKGRRASYNEQF
j_call: TRBJ1-1; v_call: TRBV18; cdr3_aa: ASSPWTGENTEAF
j_call: TRBJ2-7; v_call: TRBV10-3; cdr3_aa: ASTGADYTNYEQY
j_call: TRBJ2-7; v_call: TRBV27; cdr3_aa: ASSLEGRGPYEQY
j_call: TRBJ2-5; v_call: TRBV5-1; cdr3_aa: ASSLVGIGETQY
j_call: TRBJ2-5; v_call: TRBV7-2; cdr3_aa: ASSSTGEWETQY
j_call: TRBJ2-1; v_call: TRBV2; cdr3_aa: ASSGTGLHEQF
j_call: TRBJ2-7; v_call: TRBV7-2; cdr3_aa: ASSLRDTYYEQY
j_call: TRBJ1-2; v_call: TRBV5-1; cdr3_aa: ASSLSTGNYGYT
j_call: TRBJ1-2; v_call: TRBV28; cdr3_aa: ASTTTGEGMGGYT
j_call: TRBJ2-7; v_call: TRBV7-3; cdr3_aa: ASSLTRADEQY
j_call: TRBJ2-2; v_call: TRBV19; cdr3_aa: ASSRSLDIGELF
j_call: TRBJ1-1; v_call: TRBV10-3; cdr3_aa: AISESGGTVSF
j_call: TRBJ2-7; v_call: TRBV5-5; cdr3_aa: ASSLGGGVTYEQY
j_call: TRBJ2-4; v_call: TRBV18; cdr3_aa: ASSPPGLAGTHTAY
j_call: TRBJ1-1; v_call: TRBV11-3; cdr3_aa: ASSLEGEKGTEAF
j_call: TRBJ2-2; v_call: TRBV27; cdr3_aa: ASSPGGRAGELF
j_call: TRBJ2-5; v_call: TRBV27; cdr3_aa: ASSLSLAGASETQY